The clone carrying this T cell receptor (beta chain) was recorded a few times. Antigen: not known. Vbeta (60) and Jbeta (13) primers were used in the PCR. Sequenced by immunoSEQ multiplex PCR; TCRdb stores in-frame clones only, minus some. The sample contains about 180,000 clones, about three quarters of which appear only once. This specimen comes from a study of cytomegalovirus exposure and HLA in healthy donors. The wider study: In an earlier analysis, approximately 120 million unique TCR beta sequences were found from some 200 million T cells.

The study, taken as a whole, reports: A later analysis linked around 17,000 TCR beta sequences to HLA alleles at 0.05 false discovery rate. Earlier analysis yielded a pattern in which most TCR beta V segments were productive about 87% or about 30% of the time. Because they were indistinguishable, some V segments, including TRBV6-2 and TRBV6-3, were excluded.

CDR3 length equals 15 residues. The germline CDR1 and CDR2 sequences are MNHEY and SVGAGI. The V gene lost 6 bases and the J gene lost 12 bases, with 21 bases spanning the gap. The receptor was isolated from a man aged 18 to 29 in good health and CMV-seronegative. Sequencing was carried out using PBMCs. The chain combines TRBV6-5 with TRBJ1-6, with D perhaps matching TRBD1 (5 bases). CDR3 amino acids: CASSWTGLLNGPLHF. CDR3 nucleotides: TGTGCCAGCAGCTGGACGGGACTACTAAATGGACCCCTCCACTTT.